Shown below are 21 T cell receptor beta chains from a single sample sequenced in a study of beta chain features in type 1 diabetes. Study-level findings and limits: People with Type 1 diabetes carried modestly yet significantly shorter TCRB CDR3s in all four CD4+ subsets.

What was sequenced were expressed TCRB transcripts, since all of the isolated RNA had been reverse transcribed. Data came from immunoSEQ multiplex PCR; TCRdb stores just in-frame clones and leaves some out. The sample includes some 150,000 clones, 10% to 15% of them seen just once. No cognate antigen is known for these TCRs. The sample taken for sequencing was central memory CD4+ T cells from blood. The source of these receptors is a man aged 18-30 years with type 1 diabetes.

This clone was observed a few times. The chain joins TRBV7-8 to TRBJ2-6; unclear D gene. This CDR3 spans 15 amino acids. CDR1 is SGHVS, CDR2 FQNEAQ, per germline. V was cut by 5 bases and J by 3 bases, with 11 bases left in between. The CDR3 sequence is CASSLESYGANVLTF. DNA for the CDR3: TGTGCCAGCAGCCTGGAGTCTTATGGGGCCAACGTCCTGACTTTC. Combining the CDR3 with reference TRBV7-8 and TRBJ2-6 gives the whole variable domain GAGVSQSPRYKVAKRGQDVALRCDPISGHVSLFWYQQALGQGPEFLTYFQNEAQLDKSGLPSDRFFAERPEGSVSTLKIQRTQQEDSAVYLCASSLESYGANVLTFGAGSRLTVL.

This clone was detected a few times. The V call is TRBV5-4, the J call TRBJ2-7; a possible D gene is TRBD2 (6 bases). CDR1 is SGHNT and CDR2 is YYREEE in the germline V gene (reference sequence). The CDR3 has 13 amino acids. V was shortened by 4 bases and J by 4 bases, with 12 bases between the two germline ends. As DNA, the CDR3 is TGTGCCAGCAGCCGATACGGGGGATACGAGCAGTACTTC. This sequence encodes CASSRYGGYEQYF.

This clone was picked up a small number of times. This chain connects TRBV4-1 to TRBJ2-3; 10 positions match TRBD1. The CDR3 contains 15 residues. Per germline, CDR1 MGHRA and CDR2 YSYEKL. V trimming: 6 bases; J trimming: 2 bases; junction bases outside the gene matches: 5. CDR3 DNA: TGCGCCAGCAGAGGGACAGGGGCCCTCACAGATACGCAGTATTTT. This translates into CASRGTGALTDTQYF.

The rearrangement links TRBV6-1 to TRBJ1-4; no firm D call. V lost 5 bases to trimming and J lost 0 bases, with 10 bases between them. Germline assignment: CDR1 MNHNS and CDR2 SASEGT. This CDR3 is 15 amino acids long. As DNA, the CDR3 is TGTGCCAGCAGTACCTCATATGCAACTAATGAAAAACTGTTTTTT. This codes for CASSTSYATNEKLFF.

This clone was seen ten or more times. CDR3 sequence (DNA): TGCAGCGTAAATCAGGGGACTGAAGCTTTCTTT. This codes for CSVNQGTEAFF. The chain links TRBV29-1 to TRBJ1-1; TRBD1 might be the D (6 bases). The germline gives CDR1 SQVTM, CDR2 ANQGSEA. Trimming shortened V by 6 bases and J by 5 bases, and 10 bases separated the two germline ends. CDR3 length: 11 amino acids.

The CDR3 loop reads CASSRGGQNTEAFF. Written as DNA, the CDR3 is TGTGCCAGCAGTCGCGGGGGACAGAACACTGAAGCTTTCTTT. This chain connects TRBV27 to TRBJ1-1, with a possible D match to TRBD1 (6 bases). This CDR3 has 14 residues. The V and J ends lost 5 bases and 1 base respectively, with 11 bases between them. Looked up from germline, CDR1 is MNHEY and CDR2 is SMNVEV (reference sequence).

The V call is TRBV6-6, the J call TRBJ2-2; TRBD1 is a possible D gene (5 bases). Germline CDR1 MNHNY, CDR2 SVGAGI (reference sequence). V was trimmed by 6 bases and J by 1 base, leaving 9 bases between them. The CDR3 extends over 14 amino acids. CDR3 amino acids: CASRTDGNTGELFF. The CDR3 DNA is TGTGCCAGCAGGACAGATGGGAACACCGGGGAGCTGTTTTTT.

This clone appeared many times. The rearrangement uses TRBV7-9 and TRBJ2-5, with D maybe TRBD2 (5 bases). Germline assignment: CDR1 SEHNR and CDR2 FQNEAQ (reference sequence). The CDR3 is 15 amino acids. Trimming took off 5 bases at V and 3 bases at J, with 16 bases between the two ends. The CDR3 nucleotides read TGTGCCAGCAGCCTCCTTAGTACGAGGGAAGAGACCCAGTACTTC. It encodes CASSLLSTREETQYF. Full variable domain (outside the CDR3, taken from reference TRBV7-9 and TRBJ2-5): DTGVSQNPRHKITKRGQNVTFRCDPISEHNRLYWYRQTLGQGPEFLTYFQNEAQLEKSRLLSDRFSAERPKGSFSTLEIQRTEQGDSAMYLCASSLLSTREETQYFGPGTRLLVL.

This clone has only a few counts. V gene TRBV27 combines with J gene TRBJ2-7; D gene unclear. The CDR3 runs to 13 residues. Germline V gene lookup returns CDR1 MNHEY and CDR2 SMNVEV (reference sequence). V lost 4 bases and J lost 9, with 16 bases in between. CDR3 sequence: CASSSPVGGRQYF. The CDR3 DNA reads TGTGCCAGCAGTTCCCCGGTGGGCGGCCGGCAGTACTTC.

This clone was detected only a few times. The V gene is TRBV18, the J gene TRBJ2-7; no definite D call. The CDR3 loop spans 12 amino acids. V shed 3 bases and J shed 5 bases, with 8 bases lying between them. Germline CDR1 and CDR2: KGHSH and LQKENI. Written as DNA, the CDR3 is TGTGCCAGCTCACCTACCCTGGACGAGCAGTACTTC. It specifies CASSPTLDEQYF.

The table lists this clone with a few counts. The rearrangement uses TRBV6-1 and TRBJ1-3, with 7 bases aligning to TRBD1. V dropped 1 base and J dropped 8; count of bases not matched to a gene: 11. Germline lookup yields CDR1 MNHNS and CDR2 SASEGT. The CDR3 totals 16 residues. The CDR3, as DNA: TGTGCCAGCAGTGAAGGTCAGCACAGGGGACGAGACACCATATATTTT. Translation gives CASSEGQHRGRDTIYF.

This clone was seen a few times. CDR3 protein: CASRGQPTSEAFF. DNA for the CDR3: TGCGCCAGCAGAGGACAGCCTACTTCGGAAGCTTTCTTT. The chain has TRBV10-1 and TRBJ1-1, with TRBD1 as a possible D gene (6 bases). With 6 bases removed from V and 8 bases from J, the gap between germline ends came to 16 bases. Germline V gene lookup returns CDR1 WNHNN and CDR2 SYGVQD (reference sequence). The CDR3 covers 13 residues.

The chain couples TRBV7-9 to TRBJ1-2, with TRBD1 matching over 8 bases. J gave up 7 bases and V 2 bases, and 3 bases lay outside the gene matches. Per the germline V gene, CDR1 is SEHNR and CDR2 is FQNEAQ (reference sequence). CDR3 size: 13 residues. Written as DNA, the CDR3 is TGTGCCAGCAGCTTATCGGACAGGGCTGGCTACACCTTC. This gives the protein CASSLSDRAGYTF.

The chain has TRBV5-4 and TRBJ1-1; TRBD1 is a possible D gene (5 bases). CDR1 and CDR2 (germline): SGHNT, YYREEE (reference sequence). CDR3 length: 14 amino acids. V was shortened by 3 bases and J by 2 bases, with 11 bases between the two germline ends. The DNA for the CDR3 is TGTGCCAGCAGCTCCGACAGAGTCAACACTGAAGCTTTCTTT. This encodes CASSSDRVNTEAFF.

The chain recombines TRBV7-9 with TRBJ1-6; D call uncertain. The germline CDR1 and CDR2 sequences are SEHNR and FQNEAQ (reference sequence). V was pared by 5 bases and J by 14 bases, with 16 bases between. CDR3 length: 13 amino acids. The CDR3 region has the DNA TGTGCCAGCAGCCAATCTGCTGGGTGGGCCCTCCACTTT. This translates into CASSQSAGWALHF. Full variable domain (rest looked up from reference TRBV7-9 and TRBJ1-6): DTGVSQNPRHKITKRGQNVTFRCDPISEHNRLYWYRQTLGQGPEFLTYFQNEAQLEKSRLLSDRFSAERPKGSFSTLEIQRTEQGDSAMYLCASSQSAGWALHFGNGTRLTVT.

This clone has a handful of counts. The V call is TRBV25-1, the J call TRBJ2-2, with a possible D match to TRBD1 (6 bases). The CDR3 runs to 15 residues. V dropped 2 bases and J dropped 1 base, with 8 bases sitting between them. The germline V gene encodes CDR1 MGHDK and CDR2 SYGVNS. CDR3: CASSEGQMNTGELFF. CDR3 sequence (DNA): TGTGCCAGCAGTGAAGGACAGATGAACACCGGGGAGCTGTTTTTT.

The chain links TRBV5-1 to TRBJ2-5; 7 nucleotides agree with TRBD1. With 4 bases clipped from V and 1 base from J, the junction kept 7 bases outside the gene matches. The CDR3 spans 15 residues. CDR1 is SGHRS, CDR2 YFSETQ, per germline. Here the CDR3 DNA reads TGCGCCAGCAGCCGGCCTGACAGGGCCCAAGAGACCCAGTACTTC. It is translated as CASSRPDRAQETQYF.

In its sample, this clone was seen a few times. The rearrangement links TRBV7-9 to TRBJ2-3; no firm D call. This CDR3 is 11 amino acids long. The germline V gene has CDR1 SEHNR and CDR2 FQNEAQ (reference sequence). Between the trimmed V and J ends, which lost 5 bases and 4 bases, there was a span of 4 bases. DNA of the CDR3: TGTGCCAGCAGCCGTGCAGATACGCAGTATTTT. Translation: CASSRADTQYF.

This clone has just a few counts. The chain links TRBV30 to TRBJ2-7; D is undetermined. This CDR3 is built from 15 residues. V was clipped by 0 bases and J by 0 bases, with 12 bases between them. Germline assignment: CDR1 GTSNPN and CDR2 SVGIG (reference sequence). The CDR3 region has the DNA TGTGCCTGGAGTGTAAAAAACAGCCTCTCCTACGAGCAGTACTTC. It translates to CAWSVKNSLSYEQYF. The whole variable domain, filled in from reference TRBV30 and TRBJ2-7, reads SQTIHQWPATLVQPVGSPLSLECTVEGTSNPNLYWYRQAAGRGLQLLFYSVGIGQISSEVPQNLSASRPQDRQFILSSKKLLLSDSGFYLCAWSVKNSLSYEQYFGPGTRLTVT.

This chain connects TRBV15 to TRBJ1-4; D unresolved. This CDR3 is 15 amino acids long. Germline CDR1 LNHNV, CDR2 YYDKDF (reference sequence). Trimming took 6 bases from V and 3 from J, leaving 14 bases between them. The CDR3 loop reads CATRDMGSANEKLFF. CDR3 bases: TGTGCCACCAGAGATATGGGTTCAGCTAATGAAAAACTGTTTTTT.

This clone has only a few counts. This sequence joins TRBV15 and TRBJ2-3, with 9 nucleotides matching TRBD2. The CDR3 totals 16 residues. V was clipped by 0 bases and J by 3 bases; unmatched bases: 4. CDR1 and CDR2 from the germline V gene are LNHNV and YYDKDF (reference sequence). CDR3 DNA sequence: TGTGCCACCAGCAGAGACCCCGCGGGGGGGACAGATACGCAGTATTTT. This codes for CATSRDPAGGTDTQYF.